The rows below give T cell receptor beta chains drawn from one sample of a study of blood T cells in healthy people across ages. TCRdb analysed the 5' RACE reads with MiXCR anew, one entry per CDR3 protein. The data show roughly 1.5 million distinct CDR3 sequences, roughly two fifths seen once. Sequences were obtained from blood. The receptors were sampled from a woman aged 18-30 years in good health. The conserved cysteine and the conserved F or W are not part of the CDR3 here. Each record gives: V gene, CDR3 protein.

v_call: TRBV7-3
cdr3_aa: ASSLTLDSGSIDEQF

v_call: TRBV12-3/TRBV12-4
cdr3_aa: ASSAVGGYNEQY

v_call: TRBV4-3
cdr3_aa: ASSQGDSGRSF

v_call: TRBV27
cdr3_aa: ASSRGTEYNEQY

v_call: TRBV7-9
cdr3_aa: ASSFVSGGNTEAF

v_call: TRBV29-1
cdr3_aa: SVSGLKAGEQF

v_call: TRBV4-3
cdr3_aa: ASSRRVESKAKNIQY

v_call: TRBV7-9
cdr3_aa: ASSADGGREQY

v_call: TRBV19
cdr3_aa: ASSRGWGQPQH

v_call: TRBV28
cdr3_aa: ASSSTTSGRYGYEQY

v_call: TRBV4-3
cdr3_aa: ASSHGLAGSYNEQF

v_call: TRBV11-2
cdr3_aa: ASSLARDYNEQF

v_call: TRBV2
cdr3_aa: ASTSGQARNSPLH

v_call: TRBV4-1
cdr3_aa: ASSRTRIAGDTDTQY

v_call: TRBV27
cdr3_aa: ASSFGGRGMF

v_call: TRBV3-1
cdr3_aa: AGSLQGQGLQH

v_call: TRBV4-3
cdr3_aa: ASSQEVAGSSYNEQF

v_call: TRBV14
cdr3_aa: ASSQLAGGPEQF

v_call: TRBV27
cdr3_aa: ASSSPRHFASGLAGGNEQF

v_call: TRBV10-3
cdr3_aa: AISDTPGDYGYT

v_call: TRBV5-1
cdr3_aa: ASSLVYREETQY

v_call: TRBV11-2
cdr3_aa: ASRRPGGTANEQF

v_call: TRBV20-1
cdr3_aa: SALTDLFGDTIY

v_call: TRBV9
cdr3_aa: ASSVAGTDSSYNEQY

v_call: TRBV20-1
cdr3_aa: SARPGGGSTVAF

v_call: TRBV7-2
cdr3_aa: ASSSTSGTNYGYT

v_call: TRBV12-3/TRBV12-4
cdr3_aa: ASSPSGAGFDEQF

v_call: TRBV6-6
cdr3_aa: ASGEQGSRYEQY

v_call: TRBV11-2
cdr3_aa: ASSIEGGSYNSPLH

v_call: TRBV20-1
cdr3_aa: SASWPGGPGELF

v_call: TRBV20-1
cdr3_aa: SAGLGTLNQPQH

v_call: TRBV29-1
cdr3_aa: SVSTLAGASSYNEQF

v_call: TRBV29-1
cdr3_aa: SVIGTASSYEQY

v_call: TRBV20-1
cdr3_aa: SARDWRDRVFNTQY

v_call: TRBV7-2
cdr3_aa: ASSLMRSPLH

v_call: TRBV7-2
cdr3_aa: ASSLRLAPTDTQY

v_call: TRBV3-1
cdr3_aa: ASSPKGDLAVQETQY

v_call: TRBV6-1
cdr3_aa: ATSAGWKGYGYT

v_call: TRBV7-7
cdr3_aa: ASSNRLAGVNEQY

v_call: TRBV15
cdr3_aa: ATSRTTSGRLADTQY

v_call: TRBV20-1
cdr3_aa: SAPTGFALETQY

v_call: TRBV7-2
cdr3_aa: ASSRTSGRIYEQY

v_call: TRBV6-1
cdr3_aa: ASSEGAGYNEQF

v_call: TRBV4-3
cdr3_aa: ASSQEAGTVVYEQY

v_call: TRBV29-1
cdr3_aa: SVAVTYQETQY

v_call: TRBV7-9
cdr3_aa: ASSWQDSPLH

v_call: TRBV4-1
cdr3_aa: ASSQQVDRRVRQPQH

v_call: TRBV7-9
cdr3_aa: ASSLYKGTYNEQF

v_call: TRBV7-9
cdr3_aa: ASSRMEGIGGYT

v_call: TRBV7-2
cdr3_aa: ASSLGGPGNSPPH

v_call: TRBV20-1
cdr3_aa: SARTSGSREQY

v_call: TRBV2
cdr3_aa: ASQRLAGQTDTQY

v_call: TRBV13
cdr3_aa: ASSLNAGAREQY

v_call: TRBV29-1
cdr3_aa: SVELAGHTDTQY

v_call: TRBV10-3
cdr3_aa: AISDRYQETQY

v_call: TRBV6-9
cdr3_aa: ASSYVEGVSSYNSPLH